Below are 23 T cell receptor beta chains sequenced from a single sample in a study of beta chain features in type 1 diabetes. General study points: Researchers report that Type 1 diabetes patients had moderately but significantly shorter TCRB CDR3s across all four CD4+ subsets.

The whole isolated RNA underwent reverse transcription, so sequencing captured expressed TCRB transcripts. Assay: immunoSEQ multiplex PCR; the TCRdb copy retains only in-frame clones and omits some. The top ten clones hold 0.0095% to 0.011% of a sample with a few hundred thousand clones, around 12% of them seen once. Their cognate antigens are unknown. The sample consisted of naive CD4+ T cells from blood. All receptors come from a woman aged 18-30 years with type 1 diabetes.

This clone turned up a few times. The rearrangement joins TRBV4-2 to TRBJ1-1; D remains ambiguous. This CDR3 region has 16 residues. CDR1 and CDR2 (germline): LGHNA, YNFKEQ. Trimming removed 4 bases from V and 7 bases from J, with 22 bases in between. CDR3 in amino acids: CASSRYSEGFLSEAFF. The CDR3, as DNA: TGTGCCAGCAGCCGTTACAGCGAGGGCTTTTTGAGTGAAGCTTTCTTT.

This clone has a handful of counts. This sequence joins TRBV30 and TRBJ2-7, with TRBD1 matching 9 bases. Germline trimming cut 4 bases from V and 6 bases from J; bases unmatched to any gene: 10. The CDR3 is 14 amino acids. From germline, CDR1 is GTSNPN and CDR2 SVGIG (reference sequence). The DNA for the CDR3 is TGTGCCTGGATTGCCGGGACAGGGTCGCGCGAGCAGTACTTC. It yields the protein CAWIAGTGSREQYF.

The J gene is TRBJ1-5, the V gene TRBV4-2, with TRBD1 matching 10 bases. The trim removed 1 base at V and 4 bases at J, leaving 4 bases unmatched. Germline V gene data show CDR1 as LGHNA and CDR2 as YNFKEQ. The CDR3 runs to 16 residues. The CDR3 DNA reads as TGTGCCAGCAGCCAAGCGGGACAGGGGTTAAATCAGCCCCAGCATTTT. It specifies CASSQAGQGLNQPQHF.

The chain employs TRBV4-1 and TRBJ2-7; 9 bases are a match to TRBD1. In germline, CDR1 is MGHRA, CDR2 YSYEKL. This CDR3 spans 17 amino acids. The junction had 9 bases not matched to a gene; V was cut back by 2 bases and J by 1 base. In nucleotides, the CDR3 is TGCGCCAGCAGCCAATTCCCGGGACAGGGTCTATCCTACGAGCAGTACTTC. Its translation is CASSQFPGQGLSYEQYF.

This clone showed up just a few times. This chain joins TRBV29-1 and TRBJ2-7; the D gene is possibly TRBD1 (5 bases). V was shortened by 4 bases and J by 5 bases, with 9 bases between the two germline ends. CDR3 size: 11 residues. Germline values: CDR1 SQVTM, CDR2 ANQGSEA. In nucleotides, the CDR3 is TGCAGCGTTGCGACCAGGGACGAGCAGTACTTC. Protein product: CSVATRDEQYF.

This clone has a handful of counts. This rearrangement joins TRBV11-2 to TRBJ2-4; the D gene is possibly TRBD2 (7 bases). Trimming left V 5 bases short and J 11 bases short, with 22 bases between. This CDR3 is 15 amino acids long. Germline CDR1 reads SGHAT; CDR2 reads FQNNGV. The CDR3 loop reads CASSPRVGRGTLQYF. The CDR3 DNA sequence: TGTGCCAGCAGCCCGAGGGTGGGGAGGGGGACGCTTCAGTACTTC.

The rearrangement links TRBV11-1 to TRBJ2-7; 10 positions agree with TRBD1. Germline CDR1 SGHAT, CDR2 FQDESV (reference sequence). V gave up 1 base and J gave up 3 bases; unmatched junction bases: 3. The CDR3 spans 15 residues. The CDR3 here is CASSLGRDRGYEQYF. CDR3 DNA sequence: TGTGCCAGCAGCTTAGGCCGGGACAGGGGCTACGAGCAGTACTTC.

There are a few counts of this clone. The rearrangement links TRBV6-5 to TRBJ1-5; D is unclear. Trimming removed 2 bases at V and 6 bases at J, with 8 bases between. Germline V gene sequence: CDR1 MNHEY, CDR2 SVGAGI. The CDR3 has 13 residues. The CDR3 region is CASSYLRGQPQHF. CDR3 coding DNA: TGTGCCAGCAGTTACCTCAGAGGTCAGCCCCAGCATTTT.

This clone was detected only a few times. The rearrangement links TRBV5-4 to TRBJ1-2, with D uncertain. From germline, CDR1 is SGHNT and CDR2 YYREEE (reference sequence). Deletions cut 1 base from V and 2 bases from J, with 9 bases between. CDR3 size: 14 residues. Written as DNA, the CDR3 is TGTGCCAGCAGCTTGATAACAGAGAACTATGGCTACACCTTC. Amino acids: CASSLITENYGYTF.

This clone turned up a few times. The genes are TRBV7-2 and TRBJ2-5; unclear D gene. The CDR3 length is 14 residues. The germline CDR1 and CDR2 sequences are SGHTA and FQGNSA. V was cut by 5 bases and J by 2 bases, with 12 bases left in between. The CDR3 DNA reads TGTGCCAGCAGCAGAGAGGTATTTCAAGAGACCCAGTACTTC. It is translated as CASSREVFQETQYF.

This chain uses TRBV9 with TRBJ2-6; D is unresolved. This CDR3 spans 15 amino acids. Per the germline V gene, CDR1 is SGDLS and CDR2 is YYNGEE. Trimming left V 4 bases short and J 0 bases short, with 8 bases between. The CDR3 spells CASSIQSSGANVLTF. The CDR3 DNA is TGTGCCAGCAGCATACAGAGCTCTGGGGCCAACGTCCTGACTTTC.

The J gene is TRBJ2-2, the V gene TRBV5-1; possibly TRBD2 for D (5 bases). The germline gives CDR1 SGHRS, CDR2 YFSETQ. The CDR3 extends over 17 amino acids. V lost 0 bases and J 8 bases, leaving 20 bases between the germline ends. Here the CDR3 reads CASSLGRLARPKGELFF. CDR3 DNA sequence: TGCGCCAGCAGCTTGGGGAGGCTAGCTCGACCTAAGGGGGAGCTGTTTTTT. Using reference TRBV5-1 and TRBJ2-2 for the parts outside the CDR3, the full variable domain is KAGVTQTPRYLIKTRGQQVTLSCSPISGHRSVSWYQQTPGQGLQFLFEYFSETQRNKGNFPGRFSGRQFSNSRSEMNVSTLELGDSALYLCASSLGRLARPKGELFFGEGSRLTVL.

The chain uses TRBV7-9 and TRBJ1-2; 9 bases fit TRBD1. The CDR3 loop spans 14 amino acids. Trimming cost V 3 bases and J 4 bases; bases outside gene matches: 3. Per germline, CDR1 SEHNR and CDR2 FQNEAQ (reference sequence). CDR3 sequence: CASSFGQGIYGYTF. CDR3 DNA: TGTGCCAGCAGCTTTGGACAGGGGATCTATGGCTACACCTTC.

V is TRBV4-3 and J is TRBJ2-7; 8 positions agree with TRBD2. This CDR3 comprises 17 residues. J gave up 6 bases and V 0 bases, and 13 bases lay outside the gene matches. Germline V lookup: CDR1 LGHNA, CDR2 YSLEER. The DNA of the CDR3 is TGCGCCAGCAGCCAAGATCGGAGTAGCGGGATCTTAAGCGAGCAGTACTTC. Translation gives CASSQDRSSGILSEQYF.

The chain employs TRBV2 and TRBJ2-3, with D unresolved. This CDR3 comprises 12 residues. V lost 9 bases and J lost 6, with 13 bases in between. CDR1 and CDR2 (germline): SNHLY, FYNNEI. The CDR3 loop reads CARPGPPDTQYF. Written as DNA, the CDR3 is TGTGCCAGACCGGGTCCCCCGGATACGCAGTATTTT.

A few counts support this clone. V and J are TRBV28 and TRBJ2-5, with a weak D call TRBD2 (5 bases). The CDR3 is made up of 14 amino acids. The germline V and J ends were trimmed by 3 bases and 4 bases, with 12 bases remaining between them. The germline CDR1 and CDR2 sequences are MDHEN and SYDVKM. The CDR3 spells CASSFEVGVETQYF. CDR3 nucleotides: TGTGCCAGCAGTTTCGAGGTGGGAGTAGAGACCCAGTACTTC. Full variable domain (remainder filled in from reference TRBV28 and TRBJ2-5): DVKVTQSSRYLVKRTGEKVFLECVQDMDHENMFWYRQDPGLGLRLIYFSYDVKMKEKGDIPEGYSVSREKKERFSLILESASTNQTSMYLCASSFEVGVETQYFGPGTRLLVL.

This clone was recorded a few times. V and J are TRBV15 and TRBJ2-7, with a possible D match to TRBD2 (5 bases). The ends were cut back, 0 bases at V and 5 bases at J, with 17 bases in the middle. CDR1 and CDR2 (germline): LNHNV, YYDKDF (reference sequence). CDR3 length equals 16 residues. The CDR3 bases are TGTGCCACCAGCAGAGATCAAGCGGTGGGATGGGACGAGCAGTACTTC. It is translated as CATSRDQAVGWDEQYF.

In this sample, this clone turned up a few times. The V call is TRBV5-1, the J call TRBJ1-6; 7 bases align to TRBD1. J gave up 0 bases and V 3 bases, and 12 bases lay outside the gene matches. The CDR3 is 19 amino acids. The germline V gene encodes CDR1 SGHRS and CDR2 YFSETQ. CDR3 amino acids: CASSSRGGRISSYNSPLHF. DNA for the CDR3: TGCGCCAGCAGCTCCCGAGGGGGCCGGATTAGCTCCTATAATTCACCCCTCCACTTT.

This clone was detected only a few times. The chain combines TRBV5-8 with TRBJ2-3; tentative D call: TRBD1 (6 bases). The germline V and J ends were trimmed by 0 bases and 14 bases, with 13 bases remaining between them. CDR1 is SGHTS and CDR2 is YDEGEE in the germline V gene. The CDR3 spans 12 residues. The CDR3 nucleotides read TGTGCCAGCAGCTTGGAAGGGGGTGGGCGGTATTTT. It specifies CASSLEGGGRYF.

The gene calls are TRBV5-4 and TRBJ1-1, with a tentative D call TRBD1 (5 bases). CDR1 SGHNT and CDR2 YYREEE come from the germline V gene (reference sequence). The CDR3 loop spans 15 amino acids. Trimming cost V 3 bases and J 5 bases, with 17 bases left between them. The chain's CDR3 is CASSYFDSKRTEAFF. The CDR3 nucleotides are TGTGCCAGCAGCTACTTCGACAGTAAACGGACTGAAGCTTTCTTT. The variable domain in full, with the rest retrieved from reference TRBV5-4 and TRBJ1-1, is ETGVTQSPTHLIKTRGQQVTLRCSSQSGHNTVSWYQQALGQGPQFIFQYYREEENGRGNFPPRFSGLQFPNYSSELNVNALELDDSALYLCASSYFDSKRTEAFFGQGTRLTVV.

This clone was counted a few times. The rearrangement joins TRBV5-1 to TRBJ2-1; TRBD2 matches at 9 bases. Per the germline V gene, CDR1 is SGHRS and CDR2 is YFSETQ. With 3 bases clipped from V and 5 bases from J, the junction kept 3 bases outside the gene matches. The CDR3 has 14 residues. CDR3 protein: CASSWGTSNNEQFF. Here the CDR3 DNA reads TGCGCCAGCAGCTGGGGGACTAGCAACAATGAGCAGTTCTTC.

This clone turned up a few times. The rearrangement links TRBV6-5 to TRBJ1-2; tentatively, D is TRBD1 (5 bases). There are 14 residues in the CDR3. CDR1 and CDR2 (germline): MNHEY, SVGAGI. V shed 0 bases and J shed 3 bases, with 8 bases lying between them. The CDR3 here is CASSYSRVDYGYTF. DNA for the CDR3: TGTGCCAGCAGTTACTCCAGGGTAGACTATGGCTACACCTTC.

V and J are TRBV5-5 and TRBJ2-1; 9 bases are a match to TRBD2. With V trimmed by 4 bases and J by 0 bases, 2 bases remained unmatched. The CDR3 covers 15 residues. Germline lookup yields CDR1 SGHKS and CDR2 YYEKEE (reference sequence). The CDR3 here is CASSLTSGSYNEQFF. The CDR3 DNA reads TGTGCCAGCAGCCTGACTAGCGGCTCCTACAATGAGCAGTTCTTC.